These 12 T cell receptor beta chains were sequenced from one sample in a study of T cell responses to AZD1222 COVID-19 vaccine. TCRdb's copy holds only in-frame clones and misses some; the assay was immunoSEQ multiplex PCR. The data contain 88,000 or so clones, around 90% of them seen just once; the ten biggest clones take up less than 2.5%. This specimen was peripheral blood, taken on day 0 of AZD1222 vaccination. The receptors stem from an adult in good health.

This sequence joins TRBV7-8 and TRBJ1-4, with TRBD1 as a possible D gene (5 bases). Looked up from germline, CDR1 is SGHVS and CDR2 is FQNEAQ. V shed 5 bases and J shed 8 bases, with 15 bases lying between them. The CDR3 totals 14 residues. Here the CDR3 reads CASSVLGTSEKLFF. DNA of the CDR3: TGTGCCAGCAGCGTGCTCGGGACGTCAGAAAAACTGTTTTTT. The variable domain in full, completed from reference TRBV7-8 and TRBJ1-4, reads GAGVSQSPRYKVAKRGQDVALRCDPISGHVSLFWYQQALGQGPEFLTYFQNEAQLDKSGLPSDRFFAERPEGSVSTLKIQRTQQEDSAVYLCASSVLGTSEKLFFGSGTQLSVL.

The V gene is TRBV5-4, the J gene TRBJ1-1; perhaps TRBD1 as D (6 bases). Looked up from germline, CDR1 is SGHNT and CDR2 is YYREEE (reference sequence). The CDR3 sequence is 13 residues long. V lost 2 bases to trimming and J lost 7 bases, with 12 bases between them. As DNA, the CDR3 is TGTGCCAGCAGCTTCTCAACAGGGATTGAAGCTTTCTTT. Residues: CASSFSTGIEAFF.

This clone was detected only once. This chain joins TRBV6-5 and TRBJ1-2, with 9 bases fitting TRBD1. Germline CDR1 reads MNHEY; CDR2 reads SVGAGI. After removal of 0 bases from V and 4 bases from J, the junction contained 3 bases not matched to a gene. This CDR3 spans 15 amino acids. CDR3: CASSYSGQGVYGYTF. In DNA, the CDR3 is TGTGCCAGCAGTTACTCGGGACAGGGCGTCTATGGCTACACCTTC.

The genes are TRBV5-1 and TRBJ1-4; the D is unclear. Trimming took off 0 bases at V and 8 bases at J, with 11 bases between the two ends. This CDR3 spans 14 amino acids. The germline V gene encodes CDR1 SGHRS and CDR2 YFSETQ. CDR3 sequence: CASSLEGLGEKLFF. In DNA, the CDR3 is TGCGCCAGCAGCTTGGAAGGCCTGGGGGAAAAACTGTTTTTT.

The CDR3 region has the DNA TGTGCCAGCAGCTTATGGGAGGGAACTCAAGAGACCCAGTACTTC. It encodes CASSLWEGTQETQYF. This chain connects TRBV7-2 to TRBJ2-5; 7 nucleotides agree with TRBD2. The germline V gene encodes CDR1 SGHTA and CDR2 FQGNSA. The CDR3 runs to 15 residues. J was trimmed by 2 bases and V by 2 bases; bases with no gene match: 5.

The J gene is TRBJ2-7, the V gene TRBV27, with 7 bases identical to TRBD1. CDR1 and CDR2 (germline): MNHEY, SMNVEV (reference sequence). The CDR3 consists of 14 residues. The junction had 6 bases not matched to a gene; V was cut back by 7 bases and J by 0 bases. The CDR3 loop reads CASNPQGSSYEQYF. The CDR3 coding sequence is TGTGCCAGCAATCCACAGGGGTCCTCCTACGAGCAGTACTTC.

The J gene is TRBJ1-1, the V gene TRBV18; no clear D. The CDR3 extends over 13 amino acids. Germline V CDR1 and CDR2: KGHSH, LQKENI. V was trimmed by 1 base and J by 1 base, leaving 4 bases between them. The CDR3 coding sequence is TGTGCCAGCTCACCACGAGAGAACACTGAAGCTTTCTTT. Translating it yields CASSPRENTEAFF.

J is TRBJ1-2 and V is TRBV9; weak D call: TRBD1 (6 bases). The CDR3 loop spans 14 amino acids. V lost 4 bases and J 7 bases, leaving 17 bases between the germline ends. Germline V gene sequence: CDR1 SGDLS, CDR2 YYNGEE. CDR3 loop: CASSPRSGDSGYTF. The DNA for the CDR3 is TGTGCCAGCAGCCCCCGGTCAGGGGATTCTGGCTACACCTTC.

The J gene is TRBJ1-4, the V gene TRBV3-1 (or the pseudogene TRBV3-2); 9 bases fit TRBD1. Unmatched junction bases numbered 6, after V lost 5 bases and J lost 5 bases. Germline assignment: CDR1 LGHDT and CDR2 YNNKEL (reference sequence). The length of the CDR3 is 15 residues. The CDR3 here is CASSGLDRGNEKLFF. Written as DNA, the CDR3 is TGTGCCAGCAGCGGATTGGACAGGGGAAATGAAAAACTGTTTTTT.

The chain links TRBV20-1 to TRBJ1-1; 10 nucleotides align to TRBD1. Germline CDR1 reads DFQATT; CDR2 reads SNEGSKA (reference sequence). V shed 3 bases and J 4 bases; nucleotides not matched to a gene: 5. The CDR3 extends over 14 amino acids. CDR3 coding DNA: TGCAGTGCTAGTGGACAGGGGGTCGGCACTGAAGCTTTCTTT. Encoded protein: CSASGQGVGTEAFF.

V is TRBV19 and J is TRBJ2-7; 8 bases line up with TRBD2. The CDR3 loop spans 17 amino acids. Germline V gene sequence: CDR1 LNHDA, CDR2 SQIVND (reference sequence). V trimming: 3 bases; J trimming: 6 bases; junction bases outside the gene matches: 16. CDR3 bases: TGTGCCAGTAGTATTCATCTTTTTAACGGGGGGGCCGGCGAGCAGTACTTC. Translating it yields CASSIHLFNGGAGEQYF.

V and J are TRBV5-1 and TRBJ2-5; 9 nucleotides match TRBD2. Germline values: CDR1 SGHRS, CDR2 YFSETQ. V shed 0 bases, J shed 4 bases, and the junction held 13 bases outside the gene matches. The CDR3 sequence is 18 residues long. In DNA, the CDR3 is TGCGCCAGCAGCTTGGACCTTACTCGCGGGGGGGGGCGAGAGACCCAGTACTTC. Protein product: CASSLDLTRGGGRETQYF.